Here is one T cell receptor beta chain with its context. Its recognized antigen is unknown. Within one base of it there is no much larger clone, and no base qualities were kept. TCRbeta CDR3 regions were amplified from genomic DNA by means of the immunoSEQ Assay, a bias-controlled multiplex PCR. In the paper's pipeline: Nucleated cell counts per sample were estimated from amplification of reference gene primers within the assay. To quantify the absolute abundance of each unique TCRbeta CDR3 rearrangement, sequence reads were collapsed and filtered. Productive Simpson clonality was computed per sample as the square root of Simpson's diversity index over productive rearrangements. TCRdb took over this immuneACCESS table, retaining in-frame rearrangements with V and J assigned. Such tables are incomplete; in checked studies, under half of the missing clones stem from an unresolved V gene, and the remainder is unexplained. V, J and clone size are those of that table, while D and trimming were read from the DNA. Within this sample are about 250,000 clones, with 85% to 90% of them counted one time only. The ten largest account for over 2% of the sample.

Participants in the prospective study were aged 18 to 89 years, lived in 20 to 25 United States geographic areas, and enrolled through a virtual design. To assign participants to cohorts, the prospective study relied on clinical history that participants themselves reported in a screening survey and a study questionnaire. For ImmuneRACE Cohort 3, a participant was defined as recovered based on two consecutive negative NP/OP PCR tests, clearance by a healthcare professional, or resolution of symptoms. Mobile phlebotomists in the prospective study collected whole blood, serum and a nasopharyngeal or oropharyngeal swab from every participant. Over a roughly 2-month period, participants in the prospective study had the option of providing additional blood draws and questionnaires. Blood samples from the prospective study were shipped frozen or at room temperature prior to DNA extraction. The source of the sample is a study of blood T cell repertoires in COVID-19 (dated by TCRdb to the early 2020s). With respect to the entire study: Samples covering the acute and convalescent phases of COVID-19 were provided by collaborators in the United States, Italy and Spain. Subjects who had been exposed to COVID-19, were actively infected with it, or had recovered from it provided the deeply sampled blood TCRbeta repertoires that made up the dataset. The repertoires were made available in a free public database intended to serve as a resource for research on the immune response to SARS-CoV-2. Where available, HLA class I and class II types were obtained from metadata supplied by the sample provider rather than from assay-based typing. The samples were drawn from two sources: the first 160 participants of the ongoing ImmuneRACE study, and 1,254 subjects contributed by 6 global collaborators. Sample metadata almost always included a de-identified subject ID, COVID-19 status, age in years and sex. The material from the prospective study consisted of cDNA or gDNA derived from T cells, B-cell-depleted T cells, or PBMCs. Broader findings and caveats from the paper: Clinical and demographic metadata were provided uncurated, with the amount varying by source and participant.

V loses 7 bases of germline sequence and J loses 11 bases, and the interval between the two ends is 20 bases. CDR1 and CDR2 are drawn from the germline V gene: MDHEN, SYDVKM. Including the terminal cysteine and phenylalanine, the CDR3 comprises 13 residues. Only CDR3 DNA is held: 39 bases, read in frame from base 1. The V gene is TRBV28 and the J gene is TRBJ1-1; the D gene assignment is ambiguous. Sequencing was performed on PBMCs or T cells enriched from blood (not recorded which). The sequence was collected from a woman under 30 who had recovered from COVID-19. DNA sequence: TGTGCCAGCACCTGGACCATCGGAGGGAGGGCTTTCTTT. This sequence encodes CASTWTIGGRAFF.